One sample yielded the 4 T cell receptor beta chains listed below, sequenced in a study of blood T cell repertoires in COVID-19. The data were produced by immunoSEQ multiplex PCR, yet TCRdb's version contains in-frame clones alone and is incomplete. Here the sample spans roughly 100,000 clones, roughly nine tenths being singletons. The specimen was peripheral blood. These receptors all come from a woman aged 60 to 75 with acute or convalescent COVID-19.

This clone has a handful of counts. The gene calls are TRBV12-3 or TRBV12-4 and TRBJ1-2, with 7 bases lining up with TRBD1. This CDR3 is 11 amino acids long. The J segment lost 8 bases and the V segment lost 7 bases, leaving 4 bases of the junction unmatched. The CDR3 DNA reads as TGTGCCAGCAAGGGGGCTGGGGGCTACACCTTC. This codes for CASKGAGGYTF.

Turning to this clone: This same CDR3 is encoded by further DNA sequences in the sample. V gene TRBV5-1 combines with J gene TRBJ1-1; 10 bases are a match to TRBD1. The germline gives CDR1 SGHRS, CDR2 YFSETQ. Trimming removed 0 bases from V and 5 bases from J; junction bases left unmatched: 7. The CDR3 has 16 residues. CDR3 sequence: CASSLAPGQGGTEAFF. The CDR3 coding sequence is TGCGCCAGCAGCTTGGCCCCCGGACAGGGGGGAACTGAAGCTTTCTTT.

V and J are TRBV27 and TRBJ1-6; 7 bases map to TRBD1. The V gene end was trimmed by 5 bases and the J gene end by 4 bases; junction bases not matched to a gene: 8. Germline CDR1 is MNHEY and CDR2 is SMNVEV (reference sequence). This CDR3 comprises 16 residues. The DNA of the CDR3 is TGTGCCAGCAGTCCCGTTGTGACAGGGTATAATTCACCCCTCCACTTT. It is translated as CASSPVVTGYNSPLHF.

The sample holds one count of this clone. The chain has TRBV7-3 and TRBJ1-1; perhaps TRBD1 as D (5 bases). Trimming left V 5 bases short and J 3 bases short, with 10 bases between. Looked up from germline, CDR1 is SGHTA and CDR2 is FQGTGA. The CDR3 covers 13 residues. The DNA of the CDR3 is TGTGCCAGCAGCGCGACAGTGTACACTGAAGCTTTCTTT. Amino acids: CASSATVYTEAFF.